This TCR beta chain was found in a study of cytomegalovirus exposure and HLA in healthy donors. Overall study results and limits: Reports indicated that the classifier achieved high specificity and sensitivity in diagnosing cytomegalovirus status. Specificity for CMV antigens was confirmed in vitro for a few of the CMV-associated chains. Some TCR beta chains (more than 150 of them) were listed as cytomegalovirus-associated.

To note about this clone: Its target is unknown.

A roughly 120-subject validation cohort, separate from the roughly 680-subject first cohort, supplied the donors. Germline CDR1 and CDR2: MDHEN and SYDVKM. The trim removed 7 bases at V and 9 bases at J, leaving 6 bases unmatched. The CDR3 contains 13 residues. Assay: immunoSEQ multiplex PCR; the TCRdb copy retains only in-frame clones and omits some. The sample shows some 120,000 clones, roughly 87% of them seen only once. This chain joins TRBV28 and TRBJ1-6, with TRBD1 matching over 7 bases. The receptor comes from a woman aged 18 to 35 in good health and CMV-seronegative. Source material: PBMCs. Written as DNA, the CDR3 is TGTGCCAGCACCAAGGGGGCGGTTTCACCCCTCCACTTT. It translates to CASTKGAVSPLHF. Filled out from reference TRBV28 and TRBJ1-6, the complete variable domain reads DVKVTQSSRYLVKRTGEKVFLECVQDMDHENMFWYRQDPGLGLRLIYFSYDVKMKEKGDIPEGYSVSREKKERFSLILESASTNQTSMYLCASTKGAVSPLHFGNGTRLTVT.